These 9 T cell receptor beta chains were all obtained from the same sample, sequenced in a study of cytomegalovirus exposure and HLA in healthy donors. The PCR ran on 60 Vbeta and 13 Jbeta primers. Only in-frame clones appear in the TCRdb table, and some are missing; sequencing was by immunoSEQ multiplex PCR. The top ten clones hold around 2.7% of a sample with about 200,000 clones, around 86% of them seen once. The sample taken for sequencing was PBMCs. Source of these receptors: a woman aged 40 to 55 in good health and CMV-seronegative.

The chain employs TRBV18 and TRBJ2-3; D is unresolved. This CDR3 has 13 residues. V lost 3 bases, J lost 5 bases, and 9 bases lay in between. Per the germline V gene, CDR1 is KGHSH and CDR2 is LQKENI. CDR3 loop: CASSPLVGDTQYF. In nucleotides, the CDR3 is TGTGCCAGCTCACCGCTGGTCGGAGATACGCAGTATTTT.

This clone was detected once. The chain couples TRBV11-2 to TRBJ1-2; possibly TRBD1 for D (6 bases). The CDR3 covers 16 residues. V dropped 5 bases and J dropped 6 bases, with 22 bases sitting between them. Per germline, CDR1 SGHAT and CDR2 FQNNGV. The CDR3 DNA reads as TGTGCCAGCAGCCCAACTCTCTTCACAACAGGGCATGGCTACACCTTC. This gives the protein CASSPTLFTTGHGYTF.

The V call is TRBV28, the J call TRBJ2-3; the D is unclear. Germline CDR1 MDHEN, CDR2 SYDVKM. Trimming stripped 3 bases from V and 1 base from J, with 8 bases between. This CDR3 has 14 residues. Here the CDR3 DNA reads TGTGCCAGCAGTTTTTTGGCTGGCACAGATACGCAGTATTTT. Translation: CASSFLAGTDTQYF.

V gene TRBV4-1 combines with J gene TRBJ2-1, with D perhaps TRBD2 (5 bases). The V and J ends lost 0 bases and 7 bases respectively, with 19 bases between them. The CDR3 has 17 residues. Germline V gene lookup returns CDR1 MGHRA and CDR2 YSYEKL. The CDR3 coding sequence is TGCGCCAGCAGCCAAGACGGGTCACGAGGGTTTGGGAATGAGCAGTTCTTC. It is translated as CASSQDGSRGFGNEQFF.

The chain links TRBV6-1 to TRBJ1-4; D remains ambiguous. The germline gives CDR1 MNHNS, CDR2 SASEGT. V lost 5 bases and J 10 bases, leaving 14 bases between the germline ends. The CDR3 covers 13 residues. The CDR3 DNA is TGTGCCAGCAGTCGAAATCGGGCGGGAAAACTGTTTTTT. It codes for CASSRNRAGKLFF.

The CDR3 loop reads CASSPNPSYRGGQPQHF. The CDR3 DNA reads TGCGCCAGCAGCCCCAACCCGTCTTACCGGGGGGGACAGCCCCAGCATTTT. The V and J genes are TRBV5-1 and TRBJ1-5; weak D call: TRBD1 (5 bases). This CDR3 spans 17 amino acids. V dropped 4 bases and J dropped 7 bases, with 24 bases sitting between them. The germline CDR1 and CDR2 sequences are SGHRS and YFSETQ.

The chain recombines TRBV6-1 with TRBJ1-3; 8 bases match TRBD1. J was trimmed by 4 bases and V by 5 bases; bases with no gene match: 4. The CDR3 loop spans 14 amino acids. In germline, CDR1 is MNHNS, CDR2 SASEGT. CDR3 protein: CASSKTGEGNTIYF. Here the CDR3 DNA reads TGTGCCAGCAGTAAGACAGGGGAAGGAAACACCATATATTTT.

V usage is TRBV6-5 and J usage is TRBJ1-5, with D possibly being TRBD1 (5 bases). CDR3 length: 15 amino acids. V dropped 6 bases and J dropped 0 bases, with 12 bases sitting between them. Germline V gives CDR1 MNHEY, CDR2 SVGAGI. The chain's CDR3 is CASRDSSYSNQPQHF. The CDR3 DNA follows: TGTGCCAGCAGAGACAGCTCTTATAGCAATCAGCCCCAGCATTTT.

V usage is TRBV5-6 and J usage is TRBJ1-1; D not resolved. Germline lookup yields CDR1 SGHDT and CDR2 YYEEEE. V lost 1 base to trimming and J lost 4 bases, with 5 bases between them. The CDR3 spans 12 residues. This CDR3 reads CASSLRVTEAFF. Here the CDR3 DNA reads TGTGCCAGCAGCTTGAGAGTCACTGAAGCTTTCTTT.